The 19 T cell receptor beta chains in this list originate from one sample, sequenced in a study of blood T cell repertoires in COVID-19. TCRdb keeps only in-frame clones here, not all; method: immunoSEQ multiplex PCR. Counted here are fewer than 350,000 clones, nearly 90% occurring once; the ten biggest clones make up 9.4%. Material: peripheral blood. All receptors derive from a man between 18 and 29 years old with active or convalescent COVID-19.

V is TRBV5-6 and J is TRBJ1-6; D is perhaps TRBD1 (6 bases). Germline assignment: CDR1 SGHDT and CDR2 YYEEEE. This CDR3 has 16 amino acids. Deletions cut 0 bases from V and 7 bases from J, with 14 bases between. The CDR3 loop reads CASSLGSGHGNSPLHF. CDR3 coding DNA: TGTGCCAGCAGCTTGGGATCGGGACACGGAAATTCACCCCTCCACTTT.

The chain links TRBV21-1 to TRBJ1-4; TRBD1 is taken as the D call from the table, unchecked against the DNA. TRBV21-1 is a listed pseudogene. The CDR3 runs 9 residues. The CDR3 here is CARDRESFF. The CDR3 nucleotides read TGTGCCAGGGACAGGGAATCGTTTTTT.

The chain is built from TRBV5-1 and TRBJ2-1; 9 bases are a match to TRBD2. V lost 1 base and J lost 4; bases outside the gene matches: 6. This CDR3 spans 16 amino acids. The V gene's germline CDR1 is SGHRS and CDR2 YFSETQ. The CDR3 here is CASSLYAAGGYNEQFF. CDR3 in DNA: TGCGCCAGCAGCTTGTATGCAGCGGGGGGTTACAATGAGCAGTTCTTC.

This clone has ten or more counts. CDR3 DNA sequence: TGTGCCAGCAGCCAAGTCACGGGTGCCAATGAGCAGTTCTTC. Protein product: CASSQVTGANEQFF. V is TRBV14 and J is TRBJ2-1, with unresolved D. Per the germline V gene, CDR1 is SGHDN and CDR2 is FVKESK. CDR3 length equals 14 residues. Trimming took off 1 base at V and 6 bases at J, with 10 bases between the two ends.

This clone was found many times. The chain joins TRBV6-4 to TRBJ1-1; 7 nucleotides match TRBD1. The V gene end was trimmed by 0 bases and the J gene end by 6 bases; junction bases not matched to a gene: 1. CDR3 length equals 13 residues. Germline values: CDR1 MRHNA, CDR2 SNTAGT. The CDR3 is CASSDSDRSEAFF. DNA for the CDR3: TGTGCCAGCAGTGACTCGGACAGGTCTGAAGCTTTCTTT.

The chain employs TRBV11-3 and TRBJ1-2; 12 bases fit TRBD1. The CDR3 is 15 amino acids. V lost 5 bases, J lost 8 bases, and 9 bases stayed unmatched. The germline gives CDR1 SGHNT, CDR2 YENEEA. The CDR3 here is CASSDPAGTGGGYTF. The CDR3 DNA reads TGTGCCAGCAGCGACCCGGCCGGGACAGGGGGCGGCTACACCTTC.

The rearrangement links TRBV20-1 to TRBJ1-2; D possibly corresponds to TRBD1 (5 bases). The length of the CDR3 is 15 residues. V was shortened by 3 bases and J by 8 bases, with 22 bases between the two germline ends. Germline V CDR1 and CDR2: DFQATT, SNEGSKA (reference sequence). CDR3 nucleotide sequence: TGCAGTGCTAGTCCCCGAGGGGCAGGGACTATGGGCTACACCTTC. As protein: CSASPRGAGTMGYTF.

J is TRBJ2-2 and V is TRBV2; 9 nucleotides align to TRBD2. V shed 2 bases and J 5 bases; nucleotides not matched to a gene: 12. The CDR3 spans 18 residues. Germline V gene sequence: CDR1 SNHLY, CDR2 FYNNEI. The CDR3 sequence: CASSENVAGGQRTGELFF. The DNA of the CDR3 is TGTGCCAGCAGTGAAAACGTCGCGGGGGGGCAACGGACCGGGGAGCTGTTTTTT.

This clone was seen once. CDR3 nucleotides: TGTGCCAGCAGTGCGGGGGGCGCGTATACGCAGTATTTT. It yields the protein CASSAGGAYTQYF. The chain carries TRBV12-3 or TRBV12-4 and TRBJ2-3; 8 bases are a match to TRBD2. The CDR3 totals 13 residues. J was trimmed by 7 bases and V by 5 bases; bases with no gene match: 5.

This clone was seen at least ten times. The genes are TRBV19 and TRBJ2-7, with 11 bases matching TRBD1. The CDR3 consists of 15 residues. J lost 1 base, V lost 7 bases, and 6 bases had no gene match. From germline, CDR1 is LNHDA and CDR2 SQIVND (reference sequence). CDR3 nucleotides: TGTGCCAGTATAACAGGACAGGGGGCGTCCTACGAGCAGTACTTC. Its translation is CASITGQGASYEQYF.

This chain uses TRBV6-6 with TRBJ2-7; 7 nucleotides match TRBD1. The CDR3 is made up of 16 amino acids. Germline values: CDR1 MNHNY, CDR2 SVGAGI (reference sequence). Germline trimming cut 7 bases from V and 0 bases from J; bases unmatched to any gene: 12. CDR3: CASTSIGDRDSYEQYF. CDR3 in DNA: TGTGCCAGCACTTCAATAGGTGACAGGGACTCCTACGAGCAGTACTTC.

This clone has only a few counts. The chain joins TRBV19 to TRBJ1-2; D might be TRBD1 (6 bases). The CDR3 is made up of 14 amino acids. Trimming removed 3 bases at V and 4 bases at J, with 12 bases between. Germline CDR1 is LNHDA and CDR2 is SQIVND (reference sequence). DNA for the CDR3: TGTGCCAGTAGTATTCCTGGACAGTCCTATGGCTACACCTTC. Encoded protein: CASSIPGQSYGYTF.

This sequence joins TRBV29-1 and TRBJ1-6; D unresolved. Looked up from germline, CDR1 is SQVTM and CDR2 is ANQGSEA. Trimming left V 4 bases short and J 14 bases short, with 12 bases between. The CDR3 loop spans 11 amino acids. The DNA of the CDR3 is TGCAGCGTTGCCTGGGAGGGTGCCCTCCACTTT. This codes for CSVAWEGALHF.

The chain is built from TRBV2 and TRBJ1-2; D uncertain. CDR3 length: 13 residues. Trimming pared 3 bases from V and 4 bases from J, leaving 9 bases between. Germline assignment: CDR1 SNHLY and CDR2 FYNNEI. CDR3 protein: CASSEAISYGYTF. CDR3 DNA sequence: TGTGCCAGCAGTGAGGCCATCAGCTATGGCTACACCTTC.

This clone was counted between two and nine times. The CDR3 region is CAISESIGRPTGYTF. In DNA form, the CDR3 reads TGTGCCATCAGTGAGTCTATCGGCAGGCCCACGGGCTACACCTTC. The chain has TRBV10-3 and TRBJ1-2; D is ambiguous. Germline V CDR1 and CDR2: ENHRY, SYGVKD. This CDR3 is 15 amino acids long. The germline V and J ends were trimmed by 0 bases and 8 bases, with 16 bases remaining between them.

This rearrangement joins TRBV5-1 to TRBJ1-4; 7 bases map to TRBD1. This CDR3 is built from 15 residues. V trimming: 4 bases; J trimming: 6 bases; junction bases outside the gene matches: 9. Germline values: CDR1 SGHRS, CDR2 YFSETQ. The CDR3: CASSPEGTEDEKLFF. The CDR3 DNA reads TGCGCCAGCAGCCCCGAGGGGACAGAGGATGAAAAACTGTTTTTT. Looking up the rest from reference TRBV5-1 and TRBJ1-4 gives the full variable domain: KAGVTQTPRYLIKTRGQQVTLSCSPISGHRSVSWYQQTPGQGLQFLFEYFSETQRNKGNFPGRFSGRQFSNSRSEMNVSTLELGDSALYLCASSPEGTEDEKLFFGSGTQLSVL.

This chain links TRBV9 with TRBJ1-4; 8 bases are shared with TRBD1. Germline V CDR1 and CDR2: SGDLS, YYNGEE. The length of the CDR3 is 15 residues. CDR3 protein: CAYLDRDSTNEKLFF. Here the CDR3 DNA reads TGTGCTTATCTGGACAGGGATTCAACTAATGAAAAACTGTTTTTT.

Concerning this clone: Other DNA sequences in the sample encode the same CDR3. The gene calls are TRBV19 and TRBJ2-2, with D hard to call. V lost 3 bases to trimming and J lost 6 bases, with 5 bases between them. The CDR3 runs to 12 residues. Germline V gene sequence: CDR1 LNHDA, CDR2 SQIVND (reference sequence). DNA of the CDR3: TGTGCCAGTAGTATTCTCGCCGGGGAGCTGTTTTTT. The encoded protein is CASSILAGELFF.

The V and J genes are TRBV6-1 and TRBJ2-7; 12 nucleotides align to TRBD2. Germline CDR1 is MNHNS and CDR2 is SASEGT. V was pared by 2 bases and J by 5 bases, with 7 bases of the junction left unmatched. The length of the CDR3 is 16 residues. CDR3 amino acids: CASSEILAGGAHEQYF. CDR3 bases: TGTGCCAGCAGTGAAATTCTAGCGGGGGGGGCGCACGAGCAGTACTTC.